Presented here are 29 T cell receptor beta chains from one specimen sequenced in a study of blood T cell repertoires in COVID-19. The assay was immunoSEQ multiplex PCR, and TCRdb's table has in-frame clones only and misses some. The repertoire holds 200,000 to 250,000 clones, with 80% to 90% as singletons. Sequencing was performed on PBMCs or T cells enriched from blood (not recorded which). The receptor set was obtained from a woman between 50 and 59 years old with acute COVID-19.

V gene TRBV2 combines with J gene TRBJ2-7, with D possibly TRBD2 on 5 matching bases. Deletions cut 7 bases from V and 3 bases from J, with 7 bases between. Germline-derived CDR1 and CDR2 are SNHLY and FYNNEI. The CDR3 runs to 11 residues. The CDR3 reads CASKRDYEQYF. The DNA of the CDR3 is TGTGCCAGCAAGAGGGACTACGAGCAGTACTTC. Combining the CDR3 with reference TRBV2 and TRBJ2-7 gives the whole variable domain EPEVTQTPSHQVTQMGQEVILRCVPISNHLYFYWYRQILGQKVEFLVSFYNNEISEKSEIFDDQFSVERPDGSNFTLKIRSTKLEDSAMYFCASKRDYEQYFGPGTRLTVT.

V usage is TRBV5-1 and J usage is TRBJ2-1; TRBD2 agrees at 10 bases. Germline CDR1 and CDR2: SGHRS and YFSETQ. This CDR3 has 15 residues. The ends lost 2 bases at V and 6 bases at J; junction bases unmatched: 5. The CDR3 coding sequence is TGCGCCAGCAGCTTTGCTAGCGGGAGACCCAATGAGCAGTTCTTC. Residues: CASSFASGRPNEQFF.

V usage is TRBV5-4 and J usage is TRBJ2-3; maybe TRBD1 (5 bases). V was clipped by 0 bases and J by 6 bases, with 11 bases between them. This CDR3 has 14 amino acids. Germline loops: CDR1 SGHNT, CDR2 YYREEE (reference sequence). The CDR3 DNA is TGTGCCAGCAGCTTGGAGGCAGGGATGGATACGCAGTATTTT. Its translation: CASSLEAGMDTQYF.

J is TRBJ2-7 and V is TRBV20-1, with D possibly matching TRBD1 (6 bases). The CDR3 sequence is 14 residues long. Germline assignment: CDR1 DFQATT and CDR2 SNEGSKA (reference sequence). Between the trimmed V and J ends, which lost 3 bases and 4 bases, there was a span of 16 bases. This chain's CDR3 is CSASGQYGSYEQYF. The CDR3 nucleotides are TGCAGTGCTAGTGGACAGTATGGTTCGTACGAGCAGTACTTC.

The chain combines TRBV28 with TRBJ1-2; no firm D call. The germline V gene encodes CDR1 MDHEN and CDR2 SYDVKM. Between the trimmed V and J ends, which lost 1 base and 7 bases, there was a span of 10 bases. This CDR3 is built from 13 residues. The chain's CDR3 is CASSLFVGAGYTF. The CDR3, as DNA: TGTGCCAGCAGTTTATTCGTGGGAGCTGGCTACACCTTC.

This chain connects TRBV7-2 to TRBJ2-7; 9 bases are shared with TRBD2. V was clipped by 3 bases and J by 3 bases; unmatched bases: 6. CDR3 size: 15 residues. From germline, CDR1 is SGHTA and CDR2 FQGNSA. For the CDR3, the DNA is TGTGCCAGCAGCTTGGGTAGCGGGAGTAGCTACGAGCAGTACTTC. This sequence encodes CASSLGSGSSYEQYF.

The chain is built from TRBV14 and TRBJ2-1; no reliable D call. The V end lost 7 bases, the J end lost 9 bases, and 10 bases lay between the germline ends. This CDR3 region has 11 residues. The germline CDR1 and CDR2 sequences are SGHDN and FVKESK. DNA of the CDR3: TGTGCCAGCATGGCAGGTGGTGAGCAGTTCTTC. Protein: CASMAGGEQFF.

This chain uses TRBV28 with TRBJ1-1; D is possibly TRBD1 (5 bases). With 3 bases removed from V and 1 base from J, the gap between germline ends came to 9 bases. The CDR3 length is 14 residues. The germline gives CDR1 MDHEN, CDR2 SYDVKM. CDR3 DNA: TGTGCCAGCAGTTTCAGAAGGGGGAACACTGAAGCTTTCTTT. Encoded protein: CASSFRRGNTEAFF.

The chain uses TRBV28 and TRBJ1-2; TRBD1 is a possible D gene (5 bases). Germline V gives CDR1 MDHEN, CDR2 SYDVKM. Deletions cut 7 bases from V and 5 bases from J, with 17 bases between. This CDR3 has 14 residues. The CDR3 is CASKAPWGPYGYTF. Written as DNA, the CDR3 is TGTGCCAGCAAGGCTCCCTGGGGCCCATATGGCTACACCTTC.

This chain links TRBV10-3 with TRBJ1-1; TRBD1 agrees at 7 bases. V was clipped by 3 bases and J by 6 bases; unmatched bases: 10. The CDR3 runs to 15 residues. Germline loops: CDR1 ENHRY, CDR2 SYGVKD. CDR3 sequence (DNA): TGTGCCATCAGTGAACAACAGGGGATGAAGGCTGAAGCTTTCTTT. This codes for CAISEQQGMKAEAFF.

The V and J genes are TRBV4-3 and TRBJ2-7, with 10 positions matching TRBD2. The CDR3 is made up of 18 amino acids. V lost 2 bases and J lost 5; bases outside the gene matches: 15. Germline CDR1 LGHNA, CDR2 YSLEER. The CDR3 nucleotides are TGCGCCAGCAGCCAAAACCTTAGCCCTAGCGGGAGCCCCCACGAGCAGTACTTC. It encodes CASSQNLSPSGSPHEQYF.

The chain has TRBV9 and TRBJ2-1; D remains unclear. Trimming pared 0 bases from V and 2 bases from J, leaving 12 bases between. Germline V CDR1 and CDR2: SGDLS, YYNGEE. The CDR3 is 16 amino acids. CDR3 loop: CASSVVGSDPYNEQFF. CDR3 nucleotide sequence: TGTGCCAGCAGCGTAGTGGGCTCAGACCCCTACAATGAGCAGTTCTTC.

This clone has more than one count but fewer than ten. The CDR3, as DNA: TGTGCCTGGACAAAGGGGATGAACACTGAAGCTTTCTTT. It yields the protein CAWTKGMNTEAFF. This chain links TRBV30 with TRBJ1-1; TRBD1 might be the D (5 bases). This CDR3 is 13 amino acids long. Germline CDR1 GTSNPN, CDR2 SVGIG (reference sequence). V lost 4 bases, J lost 0 bases, and 9 bases lay in between.

This chain links TRBV27 with TRBJ2-3; no clear D. Deletions cut 3 bases from V and 5 bases from J, with 12 bases between. Germline V lookup: CDR1 MNHEY, CDR2 SMNVEV (reference sequence). There are 14 residues in the CDR3. Here the CDR3 reads CASSFREPKDTQYF. CDR3 in DNA: TGTGCCAGCAGTTTTCGCGAACCGAAAGATACGCAGTATTTT.

V gene TRBV10-3 combines with J gene TRBJ2-7; D is undetermined. Germline loops: CDR1 ENHRY, CDR2 SYGVKD. The CDR3 is 14 amino acids. V was trimmed by 6 bases and J by 6 bases, leaving 18 bases between them. The CDR3 region has the DNA TGTGCCATCAGCCCATCTGGTGAGACGGGCGAGCAGTACTTC. It specifies CAISPSGETGEQYF.

V is TRBV30 and J is TRBJ1-5; the D gene is possibly TRBD1 (6 bases). CDR3 size: 14 residues. The V end lost 2 bases, the J end lost 5 bases, and 13 bases lay between the germline ends. Germline V gives CDR1 GTSNPN, CDR2 SVGIG (reference sequence). CDR3 region: CAWSMQQGYQPQHF. CDR3 coding DNA: TGTGCCTGGAGTATGCAGCAGGGGTATCAGCCCCAGCATTTT.

This clone was found once. The V and J genes are TRBV9 and TRBJ2-7, with a tentative D call TRBD2 (6 bases). The V end was cut by 4 bases, the J end by 12 bases, with 20 bases between. Looked up from germline, CDR1 is SGDLS and CDR2 is YYNGEE. This CDR3 spans 13 amino acids. The CDR3 loop reads CASSPYNTGESYF. The CDR3 coding sequence is TGTGCCAGCAGCCCATATAATACGGGAGAGTCGTACTTC.

V gene TRBV6-2 or TRBV6-3 combines with J gene TRBJ1-2, with D possibly matching TRBD1 (5 bases). The CDR3 is 12 amino acids. Germline V lookup: CDR1 MNHEY, CDR2 SVGEGT. Trimming cost V 4 bases and J 8 bases, with 11 bases left between them. The CDR3 DNA reads TGTGCCAGCAGTTCCCAGGGCGGCGGCTACACCTTC. Translated: CASSSQGGGYTF.

This clone was counted a single time. The chain has TRBV25-1 and TRBJ1-1; D remains unclear. There are 11 residues in the CDR3. The V gene lost 7 bases and the J gene lost 0 bases, with 3 bases spanning the gap. The germline CDR1 and CDR2 sequences are MGHDK and SYGVNS. CDR3 amino acids: CASTLNTEAFF. The CDR3 DNA follows: TGTGCCAGCACATTGAACACTGAAGCTTTCTTT.

This clone has a single count. This chain connects TRBV7-2 to TRBJ2-1, with 10 bases aligning to TRBD2. The germline V gene has CDR1 SGHTA and CDR2 FQGNSA. The CDR3 length is 19 residues. V lost 4 bases and J lost 2; bases outside the gene matches: 14. The CDR3 here is CASSSGGGSGRFTYNEQFF. In nucleotides, the CDR3 is TGTGCCAGCAGCTCTGGGGGTGGTAGCGGGAGGTTCACCTACAATGAGCAGTTCTTC.

This rearrangement joins TRBV7-9 to TRBJ2-5; 8 bases agree with TRBD2. The germline gives CDR1 SEHNR, CDR2 FQNEAQ (reference sequence). J lost 5 bases, V lost 5 bases, and 7 bases had no gene match. The CDR3 is made up of 14 amino acids. The CDR3 sequence is CASSTTSAGETQYF. The DNA for the CDR3 is TGTGCCAGCAGCACGACTAGCGCCGGGGAGACCCAGTACTTC.

V gene TRBV7-3 combines with J gene TRBJ1-1, with 7 bases fitting TRBD1. CDR1 is SGHTA, CDR2 FQGTGA, per germline. V trimming: 2 bases; J trimming: 5 bases; junction bases outside the gene matches: 8. The CDR3 has 15 residues. CDR3 protein: CASSLGEGGLTEAFF. DNA for the CDR3: TGTGCCAGCAGCTTAGGGGAAGGGGGCTTAACTGAAGCTTTCTTT.

The chain carries TRBV23-1 and TRBJ1-2; a weak D match, TRBD1 (5 bases). TRBV23-1 is flagged as an ORF with uncertain function. V was pared by 8 bases and J by 1 base, with 14 bases between. This CDR3 comprises 14 residues. The CDR3 sequence is CASHRDWINYGYTF. The CDR3 DNA reads TGCGCCAGCCACCGGGACTGGATTAACTATGGCTACACCTTC.

This clone has a single count. The chain joins TRBV7-2 to TRBJ1-6; 8 positions match TRBD1. CDR3 length: 13 amino acids. Looked up from germline, CDR1 is SGHTA and CDR2 is FQGNSA. V lost 9 bases, J lost 7 bases, and 5 bases stayed unmatched. The CDR3 bases are TGTGCCAGTCAGGGGGCTTGGAATTCACCCCTCCACTTT. This gives the protein CASQGAWNSPLHF.

V is TRBV30 and J is TRBJ2-1, with 12 bases that match TRBD2. Trimming took 2 bases from V and 7 from J; bases not matched to a gene: 6. Germline V gene lookup returns CDR1 GTSNPN and CDR2 SVGIG (reference sequence). CDR3 length: 15 residues. CDR3 in DNA: TGTGCCTGGAGTTTCTCCCTAGCGGGAGGGAATGAGCAGTTCTTC. The encoded protein is CAWSFSLAGGNEQFF.

The chain carries TRBV29-1 and TRBJ2-3; 7 nucleotides match TRBD1. This CDR3 is built from 11 residues. The germline CDR1 and CDR2 sequences are SQVTM and ANQGSEA. V lost 2 bases to trimming and J lost 9 bases; unmatched junction nucleotides: 2. In nucleotides, the CDR3 is TGCAGCGTTGAATGGGGACAGACGCAGTATTTT. This codes for CSVEWGQTQYF.

This rearrangement joins TRBV7-3 to TRBJ2-5; 8 nucleotides agree with TRBD2. V lost 3 bases and J lost 1; bases outside the gene matches: 4. This CDR3 is built from 15 residues. CDR1 SGHTA and CDR2 FQGTGA come from the germline V gene. CDR3: CASSFSRGGQETQYF. The CDR3 nucleotides read TGTGCCAGCAGCTTCTCTCGGGGGGGCCAAGAGACCCAGTACTTC. The whole variable domain, remainder taken from reference TRBV7-3 and TRBJ2-5, is GAGVSQTPSNKVTEKGKYVELRCDPISGHTALYWYRQSLGQGPEFLIYFQGTGAADDSGLPNDRFFAVRPEGSVSTLKIQRTERGDSAVYLCASSFSRGGQETQYFGPGTRLLVL.

The rearrangement joins TRBV6-5 to TRBJ2-5; 8 bases map to TRBD2. The CDR3 runs 16 residues. Germline V gene sequence: CDR1 MNHEY, CDR2 SVGAGI. V lost 0 bases to trimming and J lost 5 bases; unmatched junction nucleotides: 8. In DNA, the CDR3 is TGTGCCAGCAGTTACTCGCTGAGCGGGAGTGGGGAGACCCAGTACTTC. Translating gives CASSYSLSGSGETQYF.

The V and J genes are TRBV7-9 and TRBJ1-5; tentatively, D is TRBD1 (5 bases). CDR1 and CDR2 from the germline V gene are SEHNR and FQNEAQ (reference sequence). The CDR3 has 11 amino acids. The V end was cut by 3 bases, the J end by 9 bases, with 6 bases between. CDR3 nucleotides: TGTGCCAGCAGCTTTCAGGGGCCCCAGCATTTT. Translated: CASSFQGPQHF.